This T cell receptor beta chain was captured by sequencing in a study of spatial heterogeneity in lung cancer. Overall study findings and caveats: For expanded intratumoral alpha and beta TCRs, counts tracked tumor mutation counts.

One entry per CDR3 protein, called by TCRdb with MiXCR from the 5' RACE reads. The sample records about 11,000 distinct CDR3 sequences, about 5.5% being singletons. Time point indicated: sample taken at primary tumor resection. Untreated early-stage non-small cell lung cancer patients, 65 to 90 in total, were the donors. This clonotype showed up many times. Its matching antigen is unknown. This specimen consisted of lung tumor tissue, obtained at surgery. The clonotype was recovered from a male donor with early-stage non-small cell lung cancer.

The CDR3, as DNA: TGTGCCAGCAGTGCGAGAGTCGGCTTGCCCCAGCATTTT. It encodes CASSARVGLPQHF. The chain combines TRBV6-5 with TRBJ1-5; D uncertain. Per germline, CDR1 MNHEY and CDR2 SVGAGI. The CDR3 is made up of 13 amino acids. V was pared by 5 bases and J by 9 bases, with 14 bases between.